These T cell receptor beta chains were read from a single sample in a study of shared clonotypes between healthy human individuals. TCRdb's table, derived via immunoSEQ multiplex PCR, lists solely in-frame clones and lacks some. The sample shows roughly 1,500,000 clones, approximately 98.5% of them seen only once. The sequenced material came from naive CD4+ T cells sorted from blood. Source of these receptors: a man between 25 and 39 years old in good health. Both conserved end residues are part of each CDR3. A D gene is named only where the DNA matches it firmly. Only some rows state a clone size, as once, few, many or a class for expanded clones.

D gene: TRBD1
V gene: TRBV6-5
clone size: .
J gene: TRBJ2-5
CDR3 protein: CASSSQTGTQETQYF
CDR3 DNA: TGTGCCAGCAGTTCTCAGACAGGGACACAAGAGACCCAGTACTTC

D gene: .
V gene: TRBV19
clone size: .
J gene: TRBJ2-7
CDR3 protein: CASSILSGEQYF
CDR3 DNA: TGTGCCAGTAGTATTCTCTCCGGTGAGCAGTACTTC

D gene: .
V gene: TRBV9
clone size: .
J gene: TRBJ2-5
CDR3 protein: CASSVGGQETQYF
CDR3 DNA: TGTGCCAGCAGCGTAGGAGGGCAAGAGACCCAGTACTTC

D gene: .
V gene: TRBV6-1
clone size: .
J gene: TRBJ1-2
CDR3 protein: CASSARSLSYGYTF
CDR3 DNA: TGTGCCAGCAGTGCGAGAAGTCTCTCCTACGGCTACACCTTC

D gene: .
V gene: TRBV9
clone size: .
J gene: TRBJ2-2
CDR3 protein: CASSVLAGGNTGELFF
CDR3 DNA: TGTGCCAGCAGCGTATTGGCAGGAGGGAACACCGGGGAGCTGTTTTTT

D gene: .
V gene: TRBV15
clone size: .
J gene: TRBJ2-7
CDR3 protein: CATSGGRGRFREQYF
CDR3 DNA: TGTGCCACCAGCGGGGGCCGGGGCCGATTCCGCGAGCAGTACTTC

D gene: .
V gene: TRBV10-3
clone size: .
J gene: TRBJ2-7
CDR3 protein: CAIGQGLAREQYF
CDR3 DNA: TGTGCCATCGGCCAGGGGCTAGCACGAGAGCAGTACTTC

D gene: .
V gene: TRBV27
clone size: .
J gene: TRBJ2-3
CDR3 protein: CASSPIRISTDTQYF
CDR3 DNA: TGTGCCAGCAGTCCCATAAGAATTAGCACAGATACGCAGTATTTT

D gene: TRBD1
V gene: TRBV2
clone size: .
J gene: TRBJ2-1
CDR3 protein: CASNQDRGNEQFF
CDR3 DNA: TGTGCCAGCAATCAGGACAGGGGGAATGAGCAGTTCTTC

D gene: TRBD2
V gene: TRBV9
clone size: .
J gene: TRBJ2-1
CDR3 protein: CASSVDPSGSSYNEQFF
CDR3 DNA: TGTGCCAGCAGCGTAGATCCTAGCGGTAGCTCCTACAATGAGCAGTTCTTC

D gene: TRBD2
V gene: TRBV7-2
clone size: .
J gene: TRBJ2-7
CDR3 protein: CASSFSGRASGEQYF
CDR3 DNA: TGTGCCAGCAGCTTTAGCGGGAGGGCCTCTGGCGAGCAGTACTTC

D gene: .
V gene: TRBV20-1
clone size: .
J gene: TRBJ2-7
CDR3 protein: CSAHYYEQYF
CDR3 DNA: TGCAGTGCTCATTACTACGAGCAGTACTTC

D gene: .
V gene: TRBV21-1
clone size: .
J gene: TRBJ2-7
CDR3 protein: CASSKGDRASYEQYF
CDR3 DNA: TGTGCCAGCAGCAAGGGGGACAGAGCGTCCTACGAGCAGTACTTC

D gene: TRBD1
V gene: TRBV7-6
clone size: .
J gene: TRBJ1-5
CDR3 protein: CASSPQQGATGNQPQHF
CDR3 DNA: TGTGCCAGCAGCCCCCAACAGGGGGCGACGGGCAATCAGCCCCAGCATTTT

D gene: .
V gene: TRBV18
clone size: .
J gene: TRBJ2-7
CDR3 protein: CASSTRRVYYEQYF
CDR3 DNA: TGTGCCAGCTCAACGCGCAGGGTCTACTACGAGCAGTACTTC

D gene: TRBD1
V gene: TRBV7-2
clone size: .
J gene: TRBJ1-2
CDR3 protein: CASSRDSGTGDGYTF
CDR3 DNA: TGTGCCAGCAGCCGAGATTCCGGGACAGGGGATGGCTACACCTTC

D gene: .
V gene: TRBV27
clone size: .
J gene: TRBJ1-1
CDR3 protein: CASSLGSNTEAFF
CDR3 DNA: TGTGCCAGCAGTTTAGGGTCGAACACTGAAGCTTTCTTT

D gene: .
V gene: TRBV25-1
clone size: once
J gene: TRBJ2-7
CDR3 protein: CASSQANLEQYF
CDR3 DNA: TGTGCCAGCTCTCAGGCAAACCTGGAGCAGTACTTC

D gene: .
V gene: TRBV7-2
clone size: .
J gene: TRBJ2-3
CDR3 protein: CASSFFEGGSDTQYF
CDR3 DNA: TGTGCCAGCAGCTTTTTTGAGGGGGGGTCAGATACGCAGTATTTT

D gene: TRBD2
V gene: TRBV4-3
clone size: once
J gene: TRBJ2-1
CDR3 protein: CASSFSGFGLADNEQFF
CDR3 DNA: TGCGCCAGCAGCTTCTCGGGGTTCGGACTAGCGGACAATGAGCAGTTCTTC

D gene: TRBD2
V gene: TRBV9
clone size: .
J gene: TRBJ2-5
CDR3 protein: CASSVRGLGTALGTQYF
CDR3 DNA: TGTGCCAGCAGCGTAAGGGGACTAGGGACCGCCCTAGGGACCCAGTACTTC

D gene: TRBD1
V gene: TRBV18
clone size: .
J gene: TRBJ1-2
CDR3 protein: CASSPTGGGYTF
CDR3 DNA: TGTGCCAGCTCACCCACAGGGGGAGGCTACACCTTC

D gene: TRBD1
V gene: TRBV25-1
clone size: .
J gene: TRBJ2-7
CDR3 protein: CASSPRDRVTYEQYF
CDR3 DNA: TGTGCCAGCAGTCCTAGGGACAGGGTGACTTACGAGCAGTACTTC

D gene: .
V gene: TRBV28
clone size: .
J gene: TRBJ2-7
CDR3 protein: CASRYPGRSGKYF
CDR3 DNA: TGTGCCAGCAGGTACCCGGGGCGCTCAGGAAAATACTTC

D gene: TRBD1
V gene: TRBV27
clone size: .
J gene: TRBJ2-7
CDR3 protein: CASRTGGGYEQYF
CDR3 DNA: TGTGCCAGCCGTACAGGGGGCGGTTACGAGCAGTACTTC

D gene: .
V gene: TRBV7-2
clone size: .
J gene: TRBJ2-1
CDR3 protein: CASSHRRRYEQFF
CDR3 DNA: TGTGCCAGCAGCCATCGGCGGCGGTATGAGCAGTTCTTC